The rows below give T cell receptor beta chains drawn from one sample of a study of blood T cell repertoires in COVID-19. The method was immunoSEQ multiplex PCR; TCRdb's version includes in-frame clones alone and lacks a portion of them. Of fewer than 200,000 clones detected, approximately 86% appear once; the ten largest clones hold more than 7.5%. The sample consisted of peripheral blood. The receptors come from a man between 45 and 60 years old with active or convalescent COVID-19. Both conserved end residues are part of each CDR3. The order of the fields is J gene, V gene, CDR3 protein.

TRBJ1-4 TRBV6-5 CASSPRGLGEKLFF
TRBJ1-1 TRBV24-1 CATSDAGVTEAFF
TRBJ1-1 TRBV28 CASSQQWGQGDTEAFF
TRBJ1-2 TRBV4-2 CASSPQGINYGYTF
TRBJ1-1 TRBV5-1 CASSLQGRDPAFF
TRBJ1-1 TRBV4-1 CASSHTGGGGTEAFF
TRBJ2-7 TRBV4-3 CASSQEAGGTSGGYEQYF
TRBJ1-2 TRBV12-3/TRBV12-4 CASSLQGIGGYTF
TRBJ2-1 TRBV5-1 CASSQGLAGGPGNEQFF
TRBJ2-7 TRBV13 CASSSRTGYEQYF
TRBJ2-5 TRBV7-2 CASSLEASGSFRETQYF
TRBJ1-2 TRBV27 CASSSPGTLRGSYTF
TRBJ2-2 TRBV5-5 CASSLGVRESTGELFF
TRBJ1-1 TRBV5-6 CASSRRLTGDTEAFF
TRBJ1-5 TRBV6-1 CASSEPRSDRGRWNQPQHF
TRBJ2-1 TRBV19 CASRTGVSSYNEQFF
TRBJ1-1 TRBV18 CASSPLGAGVNTEAFF
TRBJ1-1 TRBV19 CASSIRESAEAFF
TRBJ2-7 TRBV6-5 CASSIRPDSYEQYF
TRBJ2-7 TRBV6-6 CASSRTGIPSVGYEQYF
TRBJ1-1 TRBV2 CASSEVGALNTEAFF
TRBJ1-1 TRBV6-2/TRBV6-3 CASSRSTNTEAFF
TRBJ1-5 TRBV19 CASITEGGSLGQPQHF
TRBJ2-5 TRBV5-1 CATRTGTGSGTQYF
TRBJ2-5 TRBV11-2 CASSQGLAGVVRETQYF
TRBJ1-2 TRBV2 CASSESWTRNYGYTF
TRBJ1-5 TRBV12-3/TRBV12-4 CASSFTDYQPQHF
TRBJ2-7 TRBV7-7 CASSMRQGYEQYF
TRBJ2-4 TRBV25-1 CASSEAGTGLAKNIQYF
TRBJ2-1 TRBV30 CAWSRGSGRGSYNEQFF
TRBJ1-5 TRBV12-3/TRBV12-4 CASSPGGNQPQHF
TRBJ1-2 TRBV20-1 CSAMAYGYTF
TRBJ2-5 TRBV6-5 CASSYGLAGGQETQYF
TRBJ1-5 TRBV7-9 CASSRLGQGLQPQHF
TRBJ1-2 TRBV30 CAWSPWGGSGYTF
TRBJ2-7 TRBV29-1 CSVEDQGGSYEQYF
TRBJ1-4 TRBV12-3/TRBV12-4 CASRGGQGGKLFF
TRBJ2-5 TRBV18 CASSSSRGEETQYF
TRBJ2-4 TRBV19 CASSTINIQYF
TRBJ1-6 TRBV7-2 CASSSTLGAGLNSPLHF
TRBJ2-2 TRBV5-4 CASSGQGNTGELFF
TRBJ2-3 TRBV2 CASSETGGRGRTSQYF
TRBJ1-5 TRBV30 CAWSNQGTLGQPQHF
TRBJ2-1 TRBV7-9 CASSAGLAGNEQFF
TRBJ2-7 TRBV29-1 CSVPRDWTYEQYF
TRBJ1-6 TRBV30 CAWSTTPNSPLHF
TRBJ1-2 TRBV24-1 CATSDMTGGAYGYTF
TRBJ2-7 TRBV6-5 CASSYDRGSYEQYF
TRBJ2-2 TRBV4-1 CASSQGEVGELFF